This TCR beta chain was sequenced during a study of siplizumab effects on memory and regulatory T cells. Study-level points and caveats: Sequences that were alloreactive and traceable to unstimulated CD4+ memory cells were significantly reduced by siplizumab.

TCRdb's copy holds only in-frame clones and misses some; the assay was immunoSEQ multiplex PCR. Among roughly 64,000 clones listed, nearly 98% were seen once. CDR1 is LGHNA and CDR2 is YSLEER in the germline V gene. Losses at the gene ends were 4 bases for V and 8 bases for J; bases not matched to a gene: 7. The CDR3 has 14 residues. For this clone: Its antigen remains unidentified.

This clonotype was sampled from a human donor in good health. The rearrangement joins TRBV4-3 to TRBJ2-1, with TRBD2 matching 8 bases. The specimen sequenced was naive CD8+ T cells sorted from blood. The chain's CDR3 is CASSPLGGDYEQFF. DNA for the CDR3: TGCGCCAGCAGCCCGCTCGGGGGGGACTATGAGCAGTTCTTC.